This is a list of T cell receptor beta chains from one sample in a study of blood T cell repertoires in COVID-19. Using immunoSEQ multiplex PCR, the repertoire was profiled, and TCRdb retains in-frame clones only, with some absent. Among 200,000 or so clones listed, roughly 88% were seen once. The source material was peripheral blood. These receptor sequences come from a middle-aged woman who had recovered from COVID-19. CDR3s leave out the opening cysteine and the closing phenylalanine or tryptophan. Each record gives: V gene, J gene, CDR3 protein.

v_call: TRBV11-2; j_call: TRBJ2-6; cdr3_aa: ASSLGRGGSSGANVLT
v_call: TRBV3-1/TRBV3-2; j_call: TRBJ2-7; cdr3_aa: ASSQDGQGVYEQY
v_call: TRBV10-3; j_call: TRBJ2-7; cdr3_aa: AISGRTGYEQY
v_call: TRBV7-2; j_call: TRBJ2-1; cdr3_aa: ASSLVAGGVGEQF
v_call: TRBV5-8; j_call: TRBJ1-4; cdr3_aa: ASSLRADRAEKLF
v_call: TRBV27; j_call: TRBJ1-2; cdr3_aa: ASRPTSGQIYGYT
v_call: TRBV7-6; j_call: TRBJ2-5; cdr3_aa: ASSSQDREASWTQY
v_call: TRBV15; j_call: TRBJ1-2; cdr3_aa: ATSTLEGAEYYGYT
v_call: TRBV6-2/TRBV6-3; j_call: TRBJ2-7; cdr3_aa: ASSSVGLASSYEQY
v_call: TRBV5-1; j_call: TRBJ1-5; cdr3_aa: ASSPGEGDQPQH
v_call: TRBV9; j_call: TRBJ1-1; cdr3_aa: ASSVATGGEAF
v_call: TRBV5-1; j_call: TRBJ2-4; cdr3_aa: ASSHRTSGSGENIQY
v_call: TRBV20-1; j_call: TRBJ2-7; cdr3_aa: SASLAYEQY
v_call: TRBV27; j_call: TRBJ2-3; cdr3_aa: ASAVAGTQY
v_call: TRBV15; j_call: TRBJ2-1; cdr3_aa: ATSRVGRQGSNEQF
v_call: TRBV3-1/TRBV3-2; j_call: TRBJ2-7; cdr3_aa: ASSPPGQGSEQY
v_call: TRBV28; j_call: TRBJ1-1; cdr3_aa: ASSFEGEENTEAF
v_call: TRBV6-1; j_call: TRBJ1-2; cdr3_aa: ASSEQNYGYT
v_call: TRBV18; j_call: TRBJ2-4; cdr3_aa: ASSPPPEWRNIQY
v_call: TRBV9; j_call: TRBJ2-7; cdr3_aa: ASSLGTGGYEQY
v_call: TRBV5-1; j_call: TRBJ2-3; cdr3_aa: ASSLAPPGLGTDTQY
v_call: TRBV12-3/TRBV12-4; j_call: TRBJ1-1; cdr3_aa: ASSLSGNTEAF
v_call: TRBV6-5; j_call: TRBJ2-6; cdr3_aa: ASSYQGVYGANVLT
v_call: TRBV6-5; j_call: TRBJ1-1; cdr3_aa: ASGPRELNTEAF
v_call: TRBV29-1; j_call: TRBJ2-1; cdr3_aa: SGGFGAEQF
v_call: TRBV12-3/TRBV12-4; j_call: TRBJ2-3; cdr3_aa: ASQRERTDTQY
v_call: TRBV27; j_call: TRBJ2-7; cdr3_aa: ASSLRTSGSHEQY
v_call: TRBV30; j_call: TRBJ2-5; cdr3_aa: AWSVRYLSQETQY
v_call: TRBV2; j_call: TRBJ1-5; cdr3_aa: ASRRGGGQPQH
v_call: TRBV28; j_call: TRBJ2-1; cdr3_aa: ASSPNNEQF
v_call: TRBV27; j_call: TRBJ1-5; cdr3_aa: ASSPHKGTNQPQH
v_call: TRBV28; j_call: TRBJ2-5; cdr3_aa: ATWGGRGETQY
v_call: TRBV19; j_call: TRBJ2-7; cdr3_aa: ASSSGGGPTEQY
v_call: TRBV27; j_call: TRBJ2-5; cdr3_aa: ASSLKWGPQETQY
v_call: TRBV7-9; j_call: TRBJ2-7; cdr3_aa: ASTSREESYEQY
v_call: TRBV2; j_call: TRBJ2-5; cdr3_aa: ASWTSALYQETQY
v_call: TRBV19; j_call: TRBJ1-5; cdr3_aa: ASSIGSVTSLPQH
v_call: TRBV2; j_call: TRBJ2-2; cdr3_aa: ASSETGVRNTGELF
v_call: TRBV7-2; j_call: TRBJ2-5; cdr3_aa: ASSLELAGGPRETQY
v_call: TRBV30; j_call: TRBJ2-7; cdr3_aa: AWKYGDFNYEQY
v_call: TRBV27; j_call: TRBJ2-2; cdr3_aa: ASSLYSGIGASTGELF
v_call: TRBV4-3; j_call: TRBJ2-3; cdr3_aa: ASSQTGVSDTQY
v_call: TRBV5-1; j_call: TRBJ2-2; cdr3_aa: ASSLESGIGTGELF
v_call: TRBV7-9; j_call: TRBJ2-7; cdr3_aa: ASSPTDWRAYEQY
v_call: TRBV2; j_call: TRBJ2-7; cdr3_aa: ASNSGDAYEQY
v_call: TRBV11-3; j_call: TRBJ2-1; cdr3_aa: ASSLGGTSENEQF
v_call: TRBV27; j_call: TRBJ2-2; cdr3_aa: ASSLHPDTSNTGELF
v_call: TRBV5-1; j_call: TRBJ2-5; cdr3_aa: ASSFRAGGGETQY
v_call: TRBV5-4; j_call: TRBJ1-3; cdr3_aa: ASSWGDGNTIY
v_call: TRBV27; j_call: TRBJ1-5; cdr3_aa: ASSLFQGNQPQH